Below are 22 T cell receptor beta chains sequenced from a single sample in a study of T cells in tumors after PD-1 blockade. The method was immunoSEQ multiplex PCR; TCRdb's version includes in-frame clones alone and lacks a portion of them. This sample yields 60,000 to 65,000 clones, of which under 80% are seen a single time; about 4.8% belongs to the top ten. Here the sequenced sample was PBMCs, taken after anti-PD-1 treatment. These receptors came from a human donor with basal cell carcinoma.

This clone was counted only a few times. The rearrangement uses TRBV18 and TRBJ2-3; D is uncertain. This CDR3 has 13 residues. CDR1 is KGHSH and CDR2 is LQKENI in the germline V gene. V lost 3 bases, J lost 4 bases, and 8 bases lay in between. The CDR3 here is CASSPDSADTQYF. CDR3 DNA sequence: TGTGCCAGCTCACCTGATTCGGCAGATACGCAGTATTTT.

The chain employs TRBV30 and TRBJ1-1; D remains ambiguous. The CDR3 covers 14 residues. V shed 4 bases and J shed 4 bases, with 16 bases lying between them. The V gene's germline CDR1 is GTSNPN and CDR2 SVGIG (reference sequence). This chain's CDR3 is CAWILRPGATEAFF. CDR3 coding DNA: TGTGCCTGGATCCTCCGGCCCGGAGCCACTGAAGCTTTCTTT. The variable domain in full, completed from reference TRBV30 and TRBJ1-1, reads SQTIHQWPATLVQPVGSPLSLECTVEGTSNPNLYWYRQAAGRGLQLLFYSVGIGQISSEVPQNLSASRPQDRQFILSSKKLLLSDSGFYLCAWILRPGATEAFFGQGTRLTVV.

The V and J genes are TRBV27 and TRBJ1-5, with a weak D call TRBD1 (6 bases). Germline V gives CDR1 MNHEY, CDR2 SMNVEV (reference sequence). This CDR3 has 14 amino acids. V gave up 2 bases and J gave up 7 bases, with 12 bases separating them. In nucleotides, the CDR3 is TGTGCCAGCAGTTTAGGGGGGGCAGGACAGCCCCAGCATTTT. Translation: CASSLGGAGQPQHF.

The rearrangement joins TRBV20-1 to TRBJ2-3; the D call may be TRBD1 or TRBD2 (6 bases each). With 3 bases removed from V and 0 bases from J, the gap between germline ends came to 19 bases. Germline values: CDR1 DFQATT, CDR2 SNEGSKA (reference sequence). This CDR3 has 17 amino acids. CDR3 DNA: TGCAGTGCTAGTAGGGGGGTGACTGGACTTAGCACAGATACGCAGTATTTT. Translation: CSASRGVTGLSTDTQYF.

This clone was counted between two and nine times. The chain combines TRBV10-1 with TRBJ1-3, with D unresolved. The V gene lost 6 bases and the J gene lost 0 bases, with 15 bases spanning the gap. The germline gives CDR1 WNHNN, CDR2 SYGVQD (reference sequence). The CDR3 spans 16 residues. The DNA of the CDR3 is TGCGCCAGCAGGGACCGCATACCCTTCTCTGGAAACACCATATATTTT. This codes for CASRDRIPFSGNTIYF.

As to this clone: One end of the junction fails to match germline, which may point to a read error. The chain uses TRBV6-5 and TRBJ1-2; no clear D. Germline V lookup: CDR1 MNHEY, CDR2 SVGAGI. CDR3 length equals 12 residues. The CDR3 region has the DNA TGTGCCAGCAGTTCAGAGATCGGTGGAAGGGCCTTC. It codes for CASSSEIGGRAF.

The J gene is TRBJ2-7, the V gene TRBV13, with 7 bases aligning to TRBD1. Germline lookup yields CDR1 PRHDT and CDR2 FYEKMQ (reference sequence). Unmatched junction bases numbered 9, after V lost 5 bases and J lost 2 bases. The CDR3 contains 15 residues. CDR3 region: CASSAPGQSAYEQYF. Here the CDR3 DNA reads TGTGCCAGCAGCGCCCCGGGACAGTCAGCCTACGAGCAGTACTTC. The full variable domain, with the rest looked up from reference TRBV13 and TRBJ2-7, is AAGVIQSPRHLIKEKRETATLKCYPIPRHDTVYWYQQGPGQDPQFLISFYEKMQSDKGSIPDRFSAQQFSDYHSELNMSSLELGDSALYFCASSAPGQSAYEQYFGPGTRLTVT.

This sequence joins TRBV3-1 (or the pseudogene TRBV3-2) and TRBJ2-1; TRBD2 might be the D (5 bases). Deletions cut 1 base from V and 8 bases from J, with 9 bases between. This CDR3 region has 13 residues. CDR1 LGHDT and CDR2 YNNKEL come from the germline V gene (reference sequence). CDR3 nucleotide sequence: TGTGCCAGCAGCCAAGCTAGCTTGGATGAGCAGTTCTTC. Translated: CASSQASLDEQFF.

This rearrangement joins TRBV5-4 to TRBJ2-2; TRBD2 is a possible D gene (7 bases). CDR3 size: 17 residues. V was trimmed by 3 bases and J by 6 bases, leaving 21 bases between them. Germline V gives CDR1 SGHNT, CDR2 YYREEE (reference sequence). CDR3 region: CASSSGGAGAPSGELFF. The CDR3 DNA follows: TGTGCCAGCAGCTCGGGCGGGGCGGGGGCGCCTTCCGGGGAGCTGTTTTTT.

The V call is TRBV7-6, the J call TRBJ2-5; 10 nucleotides agree with TRBD2. CDR1 SGHVS and CDR2 FNYEAQ come from the germline V gene. This CDR3 is 14 amino acids long. The V and J ends lost 6 bases and 3 bases, in that order; junction bases with no gene match: 4. The CDR3 is CASRSGGGEETQYF. DNA for the CDR3: TGTGCCAGCAGGAGCGGGGGGGGCGAAGAGACCCAGTACTTC.

The count of this clone is one. V and J are TRBV30 and TRBJ1-5; D remains ambiguous. Trimming stripped 3 bases from V and 7 bases from J, with 13 bases between. The CDR3 is 13 residues long. Germline loops: CDR1 GTSNPN, CDR2 SVGIG (reference sequence). The CDR3 DNA reads as TGTGCCTGGAGCGGAGGGTGGGAGCAGCCCCAGCATTTT. Translating it yields CAWSGGWEQPQHF.

This chain links TRBV5-1 with TRBJ2-5; D perhaps matches TRBD2 (6 bases). There are 15 residues in the CDR3. V lost 6 bases and J lost 2, with 17 bases in between. Germline V gene sequence: CDR1 SGHRS, CDR2 YFSETQ. DNA of the CDR3: TGCGCCAGCACCTCTGGACCCGGGGGTCAAGAGACCCAGTACTTC. The encoded protein is CASTSGPGGQETQYF.

CDR3 protein: CASSGNSADTQYF. In DNA form, the CDR3 reads TGTGCCAGCAGCGGAAACAGTGCAGATACGCAGTATTTT. The chain uses TRBV5-4 and TRBJ2-3, with no clear D. From germline, CDR1 is SGHNT and CDR2 YYREEE (reference sequence). V lost 4 bases to trimming and J lost 4 bases, with 10 bases between them. The CDR3 is 13 residues long.

This clone was observed a handful of times. This chain connects TRBV7-2 to TRBJ1-2; weak D call: TRBD1 (5 bases). The CDR3 spans 16 residues. CDR1 is SGHTA, CDR2 FQGNSA, per germline. The germline V and J ends were trimmed by 5 bases and 4 bases, with 20 bases remaining between them. CDR3 DNA: TGTGCCAGCAGCCCTCGAGGGGCAGGATCTAGCTATGGCTACACCTTC. Its translation: CASSPRGAGSSYGYTF. Looking up the rest from reference TRBV7-2 and TRBJ1-2 gives the full variable domain: GAGVSQSPSNKVTEKGKDVELRCDPISGHTALYWYRQSLGQGLEFLIYFQGNSAPDKSGLPSDRFSAERTGGSVSTLTIQRTQQEDSAVYLCASSPRGAGSSYGYTFGSGTRLTVV.

This clone appeared a few times. The rearrangement joins TRBV28 to TRBJ2-6; no firm D call. The CDR3 length is 15 residues. The germline V gene encodes CDR1 MDHEN and CDR2 SYDVKM. V was trimmed by 1 base and J by 2 bases, leaving 6 bases between them. The CDR3 DNA reads TGTGCCAGCAGTTTATTAGAGGCTGGGGCCAACGTCCTGACTTTC. Encoded protein: CASSLLEAGANVLTF.

This chain connects TRBV29-1 to TRBJ1-4; D may be TRBD1 (6 bases). The CDR3 contains 13 residues. CDR1 is SQVTM, CDR2 ANQGSEA, per germline. V was cut by 7 bases and J by 3 bases, with 12 bases left in between. The chain's CDR3 is CSADTGSNEKLFF. The CDR3 DNA sequence: TGCAGCGCGGATACAGGGTCTAATGAAAAACTGTTTTTT.

This clone was seen once. The gene calls are TRBV5-8 and TRBJ1-1; D gene uncertain. V was shortened by 1 base and J by 0 bases, with 7 bases between the two germline ends. The CDR3 covers 14 residues. Germline-derived CDR1 and CDR2 are SGHTS and YDEGEE. The CDR3 loop reads CASSLTDLNTEAFF. Here the CDR3 DNA reads TGTGCCAGCAGCTTGACAGACCTGAACACTGAAGCTTTCTTT.

This chain uses TRBV6-4 with TRBJ1-2, with D possibly TRBD1 on 6 matching bases. The germline V gene has CDR1 MRHNA and CDR2 SNTAGT. V gave up 6 bases and J gave up 4 bases, with 18 bases separating them. This CDR3 has 15 residues. Here the CDR3 DNA reads TGTGCCAGCAGCCCCCGACAGGATCTGAGCTATGGCTACACCTTC. Amino acid sequence: CASSPRQDLSYGYTF.

This clone occurred once. The CDR3: CASSLAFLSTEAFF. CDR3 DNA: TGCGCCAGCAGCCTCGCATTTTTGAGCACTGAAGCTTTCTTT. The chain has TRBV4-1 and TRBJ1-1; D is unclear. This CDR3 has 14 residues. Germline CDR1 is MGHRA and CDR2 is YSYEKL. V dropped 4 bases and J dropped 4 bases, with 13 bases sitting between them.

The chain couples TRBV7-6 to TRBJ2-7; TRBD2 agrees at 7 bases. The CDR3 is made up of 17 amino acids. V was clipped by 5 bases and J by 1 base; unmatched bases: 14. CDR1 SGHVS and CDR2 FNYEAQ come from the germline V gene. The CDR3 spells CASSPFEPAGISYEQYF. In nucleotides, the CDR3 is TGTGCCAGCAGCCCCTTCGAGCCAGCGGGGATATCCTACGAGCAGTACTTC.

The chain joins TRBV3-1 (or the pseudogene TRBV3-2) to TRBJ1-5; D is unresolved. CDR1 and CDR2 (germline): LGHDT, YNNKEL (reference sequence). Trimming cost V 0 bases and J 4 bases, with 7 bases left between them. The CDR3 sequence is 14 residues long. The CDR3 sequence is CASSQDLRNQPQHF. CDR3 in DNA: TGTGCCAGCAGCCAAGATCTTCGGAATCAGCCCCAGCATTTT.

The chain couples TRBV15 to TRBJ2-1; D possibly corresponds to TRBD1 (6 bases). With 0 bases removed from V and 10 bases from J, the gap between germline ends came to 13 bases. The CDR3 spans 14 residues. Germline-derived CDR1 and CDR2 are LNHNV and YYDKDF (reference sequence). The CDR3 region has the DNA TGTGCCACCAGCAGAGATCGGCAGGGGCGCGAGCAGTTCTTC. Its translation is CATSRDRQGREQFF. Variable domain in full (rest from reference TRBV15 and TRBJ2-1): DAMVIQNPRYQVTQFGKPVTLSCSQTLNHNVMYWYQQKSSQAPKLLFHYYDKDFNNEADTPDNFQSRRPNTSFCFLDIRSPGLGDTAMYLCATSRDRQGREQFFGPGTRLTVL.